These 22 T cell receptor beta chains were all obtained from the same sample, sequenced in a study of blood T cell repertoires in COVID-19. The data were produced by immunoSEQ multiplex PCR, yet TCRdb's version contains in-frame clones alone and is incomplete. The sample gives roughly 140,000 clones, 81% of which show up once; 7% to 10% is in the top ten. Input material: peripheral blood. The receptor set was obtained from a human donor in a cohort sampled during active COVID-19.

This clone was seen only once. This chain connects TRBV9 to TRBJ2-7; the D gene is possibly TRBD2 (5 bases). Germline CDR1 and CDR2: SGDLS and YYNGEE. V shed 0 bases and J shed 5 bases, with 21 bases lying between them. The CDR3 runs 17 residues. CDR3 sequence (DNA): TGTGCCAGCAGCGTAGCTAGAGACCGCGGGCGTGGCCACGAGCAGTACTTC. It is translated as CASSVARDRGRGHEQYF. Variable domain in full (rest from reference TRBV9 and TRBJ2-7): DSGVTQTPKHLITATGQRVTLRCSPRSGDLSVYWYQQSLDQGLQFLIQYYNGEERAKGNILERFSAQQFPDLHSELNLSSLELGDSALYFCASSVARDRGRGHEQYFGPGTRLTVT.

The V gene is TRBV6-5, the J gene TRBJ1-6; possible D gene TRBD1, 5 bases. Trimming left V 0 bases short and J 10 bases short, with 16 bases between. Germline CDR1 MNHEY, CDR2 SVGAGI. The CDR3 contains 16 residues. CDR3 loop: CASSYSGAGVGSPLHF. The CDR3 nucleotides are TGTGCCAGCAGTTACTCGGGAGCGGGGGTCGGGTCACCCCTCCACTTT.

The chain has TRBV28 and TRBJ2-3, with 13 bases fitting TRBD2. J was trimmed by 7 bases and V by 3 bases; bases with no gene match: 22. CDR1 and CDR2 (germline): MDHEN, SYDVKM. The CDR3 is 21 amino acids. In nucleotides, the CDR3 is TGTGCCAGCAGTTTGAAAACTAGCGGGAGGGCCTTCGGCCGGAGAGCGTATACGCAGTATTTT. This codes for CASSLKTSGRAFGRRAYTQYF.

The rearrangement uses TRBV6-5 and TRBJ2-1; tentative D call: TRBD2 (5 bases). V was trimmed by 4 bases and J by 6 bases, leaving 16 bases between them. This CDR3 has 15 residues. The germline V gene encodes CDR1 MNHEY and CDR2 SVGAGI. The CDR3 DNA reads as TGTGCCAGCAGTTTCGGGATTCCTATGACCAATGAGCAGTTCTTC. It specifies CASSFGIPMTNEQFF.

A single count supports this clone. The chain combines TRBV12-3 or TRBV12-4 with TRBJ2-1; D might be TRBD1 (5 bases). The CDR3 spans 13 residues. Trimming shortened V by 7 bases and J by 4 bases, and 11 bases separated the two germline ends. The CDR3 DNA reads TGTGCCAGCACAGGGCAGTCATACAATGAGCAGTTCTTC. Protein sequence: CASTGQSYNEQFF.

The V call is TRBV6-5, the J call TRBJ1-6, with D perhaps matching TRBD1 (6 bases). The germline CDR1 and CDR2 sequences are MNHEY and SVGAGI. The CDR3 sequence is 15 residues long. V shed 6 bases and J shed 5 bases, with 14 bases lying between them. CDR3 nucleotides: TGTGCCAGCAGACCCGACAGGTTTAATAATTCACCCCTCCACTTT. This codes for CASRPDRFNNSPLHF.

This clone is a singleton in its sample. This chain links TRBV7-3 with TRBJ2-1; 12 bases fit TRBD2. The V gene end was trimmed by 5 bases and the J gene end by 7 bases; junction bases not matched to a gene: 9. The CDR3 runs 16 residues. From germline, CDR1 is SGHTA and CDR2 FQGTGA. The CDR3 loop reads CASSPQTSGSRNEQFF. As DNA, the CDR3 is TGTGCCAGCAGCCCCCAGACTAGCGGGAGTCGAAATGAGCAGTTCTTC.

CDR3: CAISAGGSGNEYEQFF. The CDR3 DNA reads as TGTGCCATCAGTGCCGGGGGTAGCGGGAATGAATATGAGCAGTTCTTC. V gene TRBV10-3 combines with J gene TRBJ2-1, with TRBD2 matching 8 bases. This CDR3 comprises 16 residues. Germline V gives CDR1 ENHRY, CDR2 SYGVKD. Trimming at V came to 4 bases and at J to 8 bases, leaving 13 bases not matched to a gene.

V and J are TRBV7-2 and TRBJ2-7; weak D call: TRBD2 (5 bases). The CDR3 runs 14 residues. V dropped 1 base and J dropped 2 bases, with 9 bases sitting between them. The germline V gene has CDR1 SGHTA and CDR2 FQGNSA. CDR3: CASSLGIGTYEQYF. The CDR3 DNA reads as TGTGCCAGCAGCTTAGGTATCGGGACCTACGAGCAGTACTTC.

The genes are TRBV5-4 and TRBJ2-3; no clear D. Germline V gives CDR1 SGHNT, CDR2 YYREEE (reference sequence). V was trimmed by 3 bases and J by 1 base, leaving 9 bases between them. The CDR3 has 14 residues. The CDR3 spells CASSSLSGTDTQYF. In DNA, the CDR3 is TGTGCCAGCAGCTCATTGAGCGGCACAGATACGCAGTATTTT. The variable domain in full, completed from reference TRBV5-4 and TRBJ2-3, reads ETGVTQSPTHLIKTRGQQVTLRCSSQSGHNTVSWYQQALGQGPQFIFQYYREEENGRGNFPPRFSGLQFPNYSSELNVNALELDDSALYLCASSSLSGTDTQYFGPGTRLTVL.

The rearrangement links TRBV7-2 to TRBJ1-4, with a tentative D call TRBD1 (6 bases). Germline V CDR1 and CDR2: SGHTA, FQGNSA. Trimming shortened V by 1 base and J by 11 bases, and 17 bases separated the two germline ends. This CDR3 has 15 residues. CDR3 coding DNA: TGTGCCAGCAGCTTAGGGTCAGACAGGTGGGACAAACTGTTTTTT. Amino acid sequence: CASSLGSDRWDKLFF.

This CDR3 reads CASSLALGALELFF. CDR3 nucleotide sequence: TGTGCCAGCAGCTTAGCTTTAGGGGCGTTGGAGCTGTTTTTT. The J gene is TRBJ2-2, the V gene TRBV7-8, with D tentatively TRBD1 (5 bases). Germline CDR1 SGHVS, CDR2 FQNEAQ. The V end was cut by 0 bases, the J end by 10 bases, with 12 bases between. CDR3 length equals 14 residues. Full variable domain (rest looked up from reference TRBV7-8 and TRBJ2-2): GAGVSQSPRYKVAKRGQDVALRCDPISGHVSLFWYQQALGQGPEFLTYFQNEAQLDKSGLPSDRFFAERPEGSVSTLKIQRTQQEDSAVYLCASSLALGALELFFGEGSRLTVL.

The chain employs TRBV7-9 and TRBJ2-7; D remains ambiguous. V lost 2 bases, J lost 5 bases, and 10 bases lay in between. The germline V gene has CDR1 SEHNR and CDR2 FQNEAQ (reference sequence). This CDR3 contains 13 residues. CDR3 residues: CASSLLGPDEQYF. The CDR3 DNA reads as TGTGCCAGCAGCTTACTTGGGCCGGACGAGCAGTACTTC. Looking up the rest from reference TRBV7-9 and TRBJ2-7 gives the full variable domain: DTGVSQNPRHKITKRGQNVTFRCDPISEHNRLYWYRQTLGQGPEFLTYFQNEAQLEKSRLLSDRFSAERPKGSFSTLEIQRTEQGDSAMYLCASSLLGPDEQYFGPGTRLTVT.

The chain employs TRBV9 and TRBJ1-1; no definite D call. Germline CDR1 reads SGDLS; CDR2 reads YYNGEE. Trimming stripped 5 bases from V and 1 base from J, with 9 bases between. CDR3 length: 13 amino acids. The CDR3 protein is CASSQSGNTEAFF. In DNA form, the CDR3 reads TGTGCCAGCAGTCAATCAGGGAACACTGAAGCTTTCTTT.

This chain uses TRBV4-2 with TRBJ2-1; tentative D call: TRBD2 (5 bases). Between the trimmed V and J ends, which lost 0 bases and 6 bases, there was a span of 9 bases. Germline V gene lookup returns CDR1 LGHNA and CDR2 YNFKEQ. The CDR3 is 14 amino acids. In DNA form, the CDR3 reads TGTGCCAGCAGCCAAGAGATAGCGAGCAATGAGCAGTTCTTC. Protein sequence: CASSQEIASNEQFF.

This clone was observed a few times. This chain uses TRBV11-3 with TRBJ2-1, with D maybe TRBD2 (6 bases). Trimming pared 5 bases from V and 0 bases from J, leaving 11 bases between. The CDR3 consists of 15 residues. Per the germline V gene, CDR1 is SGHNT and CDR2 is YENEEA. CDR3 sequence (DNA): TGTGCCAGCAGCCGAGGAGGGAGCTCCTACAATGAGCAGTTCTTC. Translation gives CASSRGGSSYNEQFF.

The V call is TRBV5-6, the J call TRBJ2-3, with TRBD1 as a possible D gene (5 bases). The CDR3 has 14 amino acids. V was pared by 0 bases and J by 2 bases, with 7 bases between. From germline, CDR1 is SGHDT and CDR2 YYEEEE. Here the CDR3 reads CASSLVQDTDTQYF. In nucleotides, the CDR3 is TGTGCCAGCAGCTTGGTACAGGACACAGATACGCAGTATTTT.

The V call is TRBV18, the J call TRBJ1-1; no clear D gene. The CDR3 runs 13 residues. Germline V gene lookup returns CDR1 KGHSH and CDR2 LQKENI. The V and J ends lost 4 bases and 8 bases respectively, with 14 bases between them. The CDR3 loop reads CASSLSSGTEAFF. CDR3 DNA sequence: TGTGCCAGCTCACTATCCAGCGGAACAGAAGCTTTCTTT.

Here the CDR3 DNA reads TGCGCCACCTCTCCGGGTCCCCCTCGGGACACTGAAGCTTTCTTT. Translating it yields CATSPGPPRDTEAFF. The chain combines TRBV5-1 with TRBJ1-1; no reliable D call. Germline V CDR1 and CDR2: SGHRS, YFSETQ. The V and J ends lost 9 bases and 3 bases respectively, with 21 bases between them. This CDR3 comprises 15 residues.

This clone was observed once. One end of the junction fails to match germline, which may point to a read error. J is TRBJ2-7 and V is TRBV11-2, with TRBD1 matching 11 bases. Germline CDR1 SGHAT, CDR2 FQNNGV. The CDR3 length is 12 residues. In DNA, the CDR3 is TGTGCCAGCAGCTTTTCCCCAGGACAGGGGGCCTTC. Amino acids: CASSFSPGQGAF.

This CDR3 is CASSVFGGRIDEQYF. The DNA for the CDR3 is TGTGCCAGCAGCGTATTTGGAGGCAGGATCGACGAGCAGTACTTC. This chain links TRBV9 with TRBJ2-7, with D possibly matching TRBD2 (5 bases). CDR3 length equals 15 residues. Trimming shortened V by 1 base and J by 5 bases, and 16 bases separated the two germline ends. The germline CDR1 and CDR2 sequences are SGDLS and YYNGEE. The full variable domain, with the rest looked up from reference TRBV9 and TRBJ2-7, is DSGVTQTPKHLITATGQRVTLRCSPRSGDLSVYWYQQSLDQGLQFLIQYYNGEERAKGNILERFSAQQFPDLHSELNLSSLELGDSALYFCASSVFGGRIDEQYFGPGTRLTVT.

The V and J genes are TRBV7-6 and TRBJ2-1; D is unclear. V was cut by 1 base and J by 4 bases, with 11 bases left in between. Germline loops: CDR1 SGHVS, CDR2 FNYEAQ. The length of the CDR3 is 15 residues. The CDR3 DNA reads TGTGCCAGCAGCTTAGGGGCGATACCTTACAATGAGCAGTTCTTC. Its protein is CASSLGAIPYNEQFF.